This entry describes one T cell receptor (beta chain). The record originates from a study of blood T cell repertoires in COVID-19. At the level of the study: COVID-19 samples, acute and convalescent, were from the United States, Italy and Spain. PBMCs, B-cell-depleted T cells, or T cells were the source of the cDNA or gDNA that made up the material.

As processed by the authors: It was from reference gene primer amplification that nucleated cell counts were estimated. The method was immunoSEQ multiplex PCR; TCRdb's version includes in-frame clones alone and lacks a portion of them. V and J calls and clone size are as listed in that table; D and trimming were resolved from the DNA. This table has about 150,000 clones, 90% appearing once. The CDR3 is 16 amino acids. V was trimmed by 5 bases and J by 1 base, leaving 15 bases between them. Germline CDR1 SEHNR, CDR2 FQNEAQ (reference sequence). J is TRBJ2-4 and V is TRBV7-9, with a tentative D call TRBD2 (5 bases). The sequencing input was peripheral blood. The TCR sequence derives from a man aged 45 to 65 with acute or convalescent COVID-19. Written as DNA, the CDR3 is TGTGCCAGCAGCCCGGGGTCAACGGAGGCCAAAAACATTCAGTACTTC. It specifies CASSPGSTEAKNIQYF.